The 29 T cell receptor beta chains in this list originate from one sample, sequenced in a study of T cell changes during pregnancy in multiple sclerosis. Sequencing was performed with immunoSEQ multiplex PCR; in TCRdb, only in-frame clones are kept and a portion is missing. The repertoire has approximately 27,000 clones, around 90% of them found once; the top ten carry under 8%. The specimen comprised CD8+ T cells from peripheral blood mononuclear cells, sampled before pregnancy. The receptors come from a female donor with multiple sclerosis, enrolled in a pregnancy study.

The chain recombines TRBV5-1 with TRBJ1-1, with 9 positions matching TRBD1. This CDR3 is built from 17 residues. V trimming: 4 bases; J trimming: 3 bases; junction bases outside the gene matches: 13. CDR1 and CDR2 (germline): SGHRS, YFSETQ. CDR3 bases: TGCGCCAGCAGCCTGGCCGGAGGTCGGACAGGGGACACTGAAGCTTTCTTT. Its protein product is CASSLAGGRTGDTEAFF.

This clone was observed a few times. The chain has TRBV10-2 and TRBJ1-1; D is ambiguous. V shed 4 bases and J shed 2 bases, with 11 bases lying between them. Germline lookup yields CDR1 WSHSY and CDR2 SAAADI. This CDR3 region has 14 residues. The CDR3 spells CASSGNRVNTEAFF. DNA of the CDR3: TGCGCCAGCAGTGGAAACAGAGTTAACACTGAAGCTTTCTTT.

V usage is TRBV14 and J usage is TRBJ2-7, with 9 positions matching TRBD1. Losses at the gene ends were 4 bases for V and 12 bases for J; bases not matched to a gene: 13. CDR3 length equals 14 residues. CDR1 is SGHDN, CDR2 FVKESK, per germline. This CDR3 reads CASSLTPPRTGVYF. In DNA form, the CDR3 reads TGTGCCAGCAGCCTAACTCCCCCGAGGACAGGGGTGTACTTC. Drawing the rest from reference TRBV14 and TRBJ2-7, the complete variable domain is EAGVTQFPSHSVIEKGQTVTLRCDPISGHDNLYWYRRVMGKEIKFLLHFVKESKQDESGMPNNRFLAERTGGTYSTLKVQPAELEDSGVYFCASSLTPPRTGVYFGPGTRLTVT.

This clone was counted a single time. CDR3 region: CASSLLAGGYEQYF. The CDR3, as DNA: TGTGCCAGCAGTTTACTAGCGGGGGGCTACGAGCAGTACTTC. The chain recombines TRBV28 with TRBJ2-7; 11 bases are a match to TRBD2. CDR1 is MDHEN, CDR2 SYDVKM, per germline. V gave up 2 bases and J gave up 3 bases; unmatched junction bases: 0. CDR3 size: 14 residues. The full variable domain, rest sourced from reference TRBV28 and TRBJ2-7, is DVKVTQSSRYLVKRTGEKVFLECVQDMDHENMFWYRQDPGLGLRLIYFSYDVKMKEKGDIPEGYSVSREKKERFSLILESASTNQTSMYLCASSLLAGGYEQYFGPGTRLTVT.

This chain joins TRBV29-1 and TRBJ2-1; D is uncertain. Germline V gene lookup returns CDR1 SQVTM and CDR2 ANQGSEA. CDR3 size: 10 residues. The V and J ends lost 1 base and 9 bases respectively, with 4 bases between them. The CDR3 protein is CSVEASEQFF. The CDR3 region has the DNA TGCAGCGTTGAAGCGAGTGAGCAGTTCTTC.

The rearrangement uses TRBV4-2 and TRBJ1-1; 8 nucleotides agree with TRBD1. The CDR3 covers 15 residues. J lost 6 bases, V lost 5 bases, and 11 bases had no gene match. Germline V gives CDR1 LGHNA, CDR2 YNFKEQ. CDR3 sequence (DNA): TGTGCCAGCAGCTTGGTGACAGGGGTAAAGCCTGAAGCTTTCTTT. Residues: CASSLVTGVKPEAFF.

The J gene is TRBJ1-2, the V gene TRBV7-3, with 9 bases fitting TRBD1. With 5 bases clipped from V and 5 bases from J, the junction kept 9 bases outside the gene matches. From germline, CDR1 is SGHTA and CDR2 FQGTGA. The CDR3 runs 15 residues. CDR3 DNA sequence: TGTGCCAGCAGCCCAACCGGGACAGGGAGTTATGGCTACACCTTC. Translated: CASSPTGTGSYGYTF.

The CDR3 nucleotides read TGTGCCAGCAGCCATGGGACTAGCTCCTACAATGAGCAGTTCTTC. Its protein is CASSHGTSSYNEQFF. This rearrangement joins TRBV6-5 to TRBJ2-1, with 8 bases aligning to TRBD2. This CDR3 contains 15 residues. CDR1 and CDR2 (germline): MNHEY, SVGAGI. V was pared by 6 bases and J by 0 bases, with 4 bases of the junction left unmatched.

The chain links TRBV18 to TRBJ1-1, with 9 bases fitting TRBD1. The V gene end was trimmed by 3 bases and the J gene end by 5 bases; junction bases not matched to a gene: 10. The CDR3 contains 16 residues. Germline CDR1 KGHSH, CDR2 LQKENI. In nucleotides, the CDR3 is TGTGCCAGCTCACCCCTGCGGACAGGGGATAATACTGAAGCTTTCTTT. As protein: CASSPLRTGDNTEAFF.

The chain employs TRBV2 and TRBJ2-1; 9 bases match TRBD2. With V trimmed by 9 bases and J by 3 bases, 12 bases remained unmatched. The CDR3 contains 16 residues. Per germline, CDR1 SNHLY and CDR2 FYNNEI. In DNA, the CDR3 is TGTGCCAGGGGGCAGAGTAGCGGGGGCTTCTACAATGAGCAGTTCTTC. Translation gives CARGQSSGGFYNEQFF. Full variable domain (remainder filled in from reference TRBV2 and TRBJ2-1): EPEVTQTPSHQVTQMGQEVILRCVPISNHLYFYWYRQILGQKVEFLVSFYNNEISEKSEIFDDQFSVERPDGSNFTLKIRSTKLEDSAMYFCARGQSSGGFYNEQFFGPGTRLTVL.

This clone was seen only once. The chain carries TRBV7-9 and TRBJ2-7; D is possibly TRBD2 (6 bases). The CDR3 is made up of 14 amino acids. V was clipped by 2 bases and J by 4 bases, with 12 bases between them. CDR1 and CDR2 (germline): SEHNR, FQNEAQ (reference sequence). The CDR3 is CASSLSFSGYEQYF. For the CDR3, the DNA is TGTGCCAGCAGCTTATCTTTTAGCGGATACGAGCAGTACTTC.

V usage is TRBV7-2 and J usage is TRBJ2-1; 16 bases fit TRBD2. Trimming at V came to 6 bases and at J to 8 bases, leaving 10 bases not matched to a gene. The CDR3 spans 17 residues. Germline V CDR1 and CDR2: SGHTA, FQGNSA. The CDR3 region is CASRYSGTSGGADEQFF. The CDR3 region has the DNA TGTGCCAGCAGATACTCCGGGACTAGCGGGGGGGCGGATGAGCAGTTCTTC.

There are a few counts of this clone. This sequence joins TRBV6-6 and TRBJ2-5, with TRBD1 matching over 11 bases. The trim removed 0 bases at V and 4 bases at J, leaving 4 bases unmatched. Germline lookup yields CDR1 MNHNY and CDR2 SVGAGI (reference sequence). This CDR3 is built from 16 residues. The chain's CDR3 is CASSYSDRGPVETQYF. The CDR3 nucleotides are TGTGCCAGCAGTTACTCGGACAGGGGGCCTGTAGAGACCCAGTACTTC.

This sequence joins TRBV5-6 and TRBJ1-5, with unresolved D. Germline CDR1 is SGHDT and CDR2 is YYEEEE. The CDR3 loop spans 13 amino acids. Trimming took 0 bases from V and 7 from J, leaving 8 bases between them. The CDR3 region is CASSLGLTQPQHF. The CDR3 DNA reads TGTGCCAGCAGCTTGGGACTTACCCAGCCCCAGCATTTT.

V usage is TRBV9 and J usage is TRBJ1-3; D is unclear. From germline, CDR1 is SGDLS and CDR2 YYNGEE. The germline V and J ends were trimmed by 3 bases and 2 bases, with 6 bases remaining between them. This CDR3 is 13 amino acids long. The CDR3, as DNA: TGTGCCAGCAGCGGAGATCCTGGAAACACCATATATTTT. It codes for CASSGDPGNTIYF.

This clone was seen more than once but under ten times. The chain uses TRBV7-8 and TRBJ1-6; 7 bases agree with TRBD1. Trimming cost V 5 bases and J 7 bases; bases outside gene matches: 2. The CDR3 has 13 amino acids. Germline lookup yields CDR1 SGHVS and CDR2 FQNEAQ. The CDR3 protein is CASSPGGNSPLHF. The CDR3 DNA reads TGTGCCAGCAGCCCAGGGGGGAATTCACCCCTCCACTTT.

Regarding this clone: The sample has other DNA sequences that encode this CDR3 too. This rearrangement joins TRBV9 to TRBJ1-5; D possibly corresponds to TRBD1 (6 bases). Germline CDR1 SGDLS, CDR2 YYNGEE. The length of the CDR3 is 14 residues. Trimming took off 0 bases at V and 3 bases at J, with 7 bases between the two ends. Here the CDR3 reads CASSVGGPNQPQHF. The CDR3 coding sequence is TGTGCCAGCAGCGTAGGGGGGCCCAATCAGCCCCAGCATTTT.

CDR3 coding DNA: TGTGCCAGCACCCCGGGTTGGCAGTCCTACGAGCAGTACTTC. Residues: CASTPGWQSYEQYF. The rearrangement joins TRBV7-2 to TRBJ2-7; D is unclear. CDR1 SGHTA and CDR2 FQGNSA come from the germline V gene. Trimming shortened V by 7 bases and J by 1 base, and 14 bases separated the two germline ends. The CDR3 covers 14 residues. Full variable domain (outside the CDR3, taken from reference TRBV7-2 and TRBJ2-7): GAGVSQSPSNKVTEKGKDVELRCDPISGHTALYWYRQSLGQGLEFLIYFQGNSAPDKSGLPSDRFSAERTGGSVSTLTIQRTQQEDSAVYLCASTPGWQSYEQYFGPGTRLTVT.

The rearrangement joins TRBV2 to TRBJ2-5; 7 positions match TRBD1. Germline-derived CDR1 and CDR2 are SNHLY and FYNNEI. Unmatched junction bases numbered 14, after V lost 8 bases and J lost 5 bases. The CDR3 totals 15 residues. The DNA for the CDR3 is TGTGCCAGCTGCCTTGGACAGGCCATGGGGGAGACCCAGTACTTC. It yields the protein CASCLGQAMGETQYF.

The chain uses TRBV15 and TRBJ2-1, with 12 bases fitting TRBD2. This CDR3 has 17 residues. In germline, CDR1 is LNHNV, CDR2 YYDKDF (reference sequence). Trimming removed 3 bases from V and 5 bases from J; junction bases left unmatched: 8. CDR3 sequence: CATSSTSGGPQDNEQFF. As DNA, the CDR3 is TGTGCCACCAGCAGCACTAGCGGGGGGCCACAAGACAATGAGCAGTTCTTC.

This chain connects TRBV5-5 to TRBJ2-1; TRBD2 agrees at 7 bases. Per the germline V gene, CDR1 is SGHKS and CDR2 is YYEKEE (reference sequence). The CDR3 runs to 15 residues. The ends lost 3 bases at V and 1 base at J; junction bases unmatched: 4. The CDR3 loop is CASSWGEGSYNEQFF. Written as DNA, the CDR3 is TGTGCCAGCAGCTGGGGGGAGGGATCCTACAATGAGCAGTTCTTC.

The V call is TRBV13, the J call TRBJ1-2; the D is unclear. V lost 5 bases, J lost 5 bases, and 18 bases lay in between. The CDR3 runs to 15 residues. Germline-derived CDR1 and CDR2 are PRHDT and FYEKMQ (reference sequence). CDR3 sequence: CASSLRTPPGYGYTF. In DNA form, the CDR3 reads TGTGCCAGCAGCCTGCGGACCCCACCGGGGTATGGCTACACCTTC.

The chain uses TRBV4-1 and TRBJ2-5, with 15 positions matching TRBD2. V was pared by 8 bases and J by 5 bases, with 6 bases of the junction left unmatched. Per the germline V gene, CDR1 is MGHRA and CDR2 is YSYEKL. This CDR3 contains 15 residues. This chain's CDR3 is CASRAGTSGGETQYF. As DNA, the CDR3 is TGCGCCAGCCGAGCCGGGACTAGCGGGGGGGAGACCCAGTACTTC.

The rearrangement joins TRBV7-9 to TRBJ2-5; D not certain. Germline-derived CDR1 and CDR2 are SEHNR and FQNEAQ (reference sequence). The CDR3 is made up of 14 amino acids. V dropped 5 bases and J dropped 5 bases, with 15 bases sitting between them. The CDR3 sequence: CASSTPAEFETQYF. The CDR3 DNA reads TGTGCCAGCAGCACGCCCGCGGAGTTCGAGACCCAGTACTTC.

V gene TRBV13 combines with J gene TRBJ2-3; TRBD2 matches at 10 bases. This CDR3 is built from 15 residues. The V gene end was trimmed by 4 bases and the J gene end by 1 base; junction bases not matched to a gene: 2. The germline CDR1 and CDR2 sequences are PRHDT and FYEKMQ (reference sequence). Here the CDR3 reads CASSYTSGGTDTQYF. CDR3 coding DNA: TGTGCCAGCAGCTATACTAGCGGGGGCACAGATACGCAGTATTTT.

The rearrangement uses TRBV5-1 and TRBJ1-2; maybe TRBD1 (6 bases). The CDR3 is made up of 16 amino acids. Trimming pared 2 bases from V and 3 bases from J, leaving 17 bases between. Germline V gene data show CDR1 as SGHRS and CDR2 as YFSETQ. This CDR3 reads CASSLTTGMDHYGYTF. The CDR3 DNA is TGCGCCAGCAGCTTAACTACAGGGATGGATCACTATGGCTACACCTTC.

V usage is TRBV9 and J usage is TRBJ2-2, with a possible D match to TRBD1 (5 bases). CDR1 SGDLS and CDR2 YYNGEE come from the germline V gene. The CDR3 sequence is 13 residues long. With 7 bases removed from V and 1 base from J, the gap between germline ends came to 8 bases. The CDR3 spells CASDTGNTGELFF. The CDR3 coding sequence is TGTGCCAGCGATACAGGGAACACCGGGGAGCTGTTTTTT.

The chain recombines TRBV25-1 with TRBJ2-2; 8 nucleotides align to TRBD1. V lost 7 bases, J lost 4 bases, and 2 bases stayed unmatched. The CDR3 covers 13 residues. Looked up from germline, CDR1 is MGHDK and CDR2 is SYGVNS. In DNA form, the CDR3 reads TGTGCCAGCACACAGGGGGGCACCGGGGAGCTGTTTTTT. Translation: CASTQGGTGELFF.

CDR3 sequence: CASSPPGGAYTEAFF. The CDR3 nucleotides read TGTGCCAGTAGCCCCCCCGGGGGGGCGTACACTGAAGCTTTCTTT. The chain carries TRBV19 and TRBJ1-1, with a tentative D call TRBD1 (6 bases). Trimming took 6 bases from V and 3 from J, leaving 17 bases between them. The CDR3 totals 15 residues. Per germline, CDR1 LNHDA and CDR2 SQIVND (reference sequence).